This T cell receptor (beta chain) comes out of a study of T-cell reconstitution after alpha-beta-depleted transplantation in children. This clonotype came up many times. Trimming left V 1 base short and J 0 bases short, with 13 bases between. The germline CDR1 and CDR2 sequences are LGHDT and YNNKEL (reference sequence). This CDR3 comprises 16 residues. Unique molecular identifiers were used to barcode this TCRbeta library. One entry per CDR3 protein, called by TCRdb with MiXCR from the PCR reads. The sample contains 150,000 to 200,000 distinct CDR3 sequences, about 6.4% of which appear only once. The rearrangement links TRBV3-1 to TRBJ2-7; D is ambiguous. The TCR sequence derives from a human donor who donated a stem cell graft to a child with Wiskott-Aldrich syndrome. The source material was PBMCs from the stem cell graft donor, sampled from the stem cell graft. CDR3 residues: CASSQVRRRSSYEQYF. DNA of the CDR3: TGTGCCAGCAGCCAAGTGCGCCGAAGGAGCTCCTACGAGCAGTACTTC.